One and the same sample provided the 20 T cell receptor beta chains below, sequenced in a study of shared clonotypes between healthy human individuals. The data were produced by immunoSEQ multiplex PCR, yet TCRdb's version contains in-frame clones alone and is incomplete. The sample carries a few hundred thousand clones, over 60% recorded once. Sequenced input: memory CD4+ T cells sorted from blood. Indicated subset: CD45RA-negative fraction. The receptor source for this set is a man aged 25-45 years in good health.

This clone occurred a few times. The chain is built from TRBV9 and TRBJ2-3; TRBD2 agrees at 7 bases. The length of the CDR3 is 16 residues. The germline CDR1 and CDR2 sequences are SGDLS and YYNGEE. Losses at the gene ends were 4 bases for V and 4 bases for J; bases not matched to a gene: 12. The CDR3: CASSPRDRLASDTQYF. CDR3 sequence (DNA): TGTGCCAGCAGCCCGCGCGACCGACTAGCATCAGATACGCAGTATTTT.

V is TRBV29-1 and J is TRBJ1-2, with 8 positions matching TRBD1. The ends lost 6 bases at V and 0 bases at J; junction bases unmatched: 12. CDR1 SQVTM and CDR2 ANQGSEA come from the germline V gene. The CDR3 length is 16 residues. For the CDR3, the DNA is TGCAGCGTGGACAGGGAATATCGGTCGGCTAACTATGGCTACACCTTC. Amino acids: CSVDREYRSANYGYTF.

This clone appeared a single time. V and J are TRBV5-5 and TRBJ1-4; D perhaps matches TRBD1 (6 bases). Trimming stripped 4 bases from V and 4 bases from J, with 17 bases between. This CDR3 contains 16 residues. The germline V gene has CDR1 SGHKS and CDR2 YYEKEE (reference sequence). The CDR3 is CASSPGAAPRNEKLFF. The CDR3 bases are TGTGCCAGCAGCCCAGGGGCGGCGCCGCGTAATGAAAAACTGTTTTTT.

V usage is TRBV19 and J usage is TRBJ2-2; 7 positions agree with TRBD2. CDR1 is LNHDA, CDR2 SQIVND, per germline (reference sequence). The CDR3 runs to 15 residues. V gave up 4 bases and J gave up 4 bases; unmatched junction bases: 6. The CDR3 nucleotides are TGTGCCAGTAGTAAATACCCGGGAGGCACCGGGGAGCTGTTTTTT. Encoded protein: CASSKYPGGTGELFF. Variable domain in full (rest from reference TRBV19 and TRBJ2-2): DGGITQSPKYLFRKEGQNVTLSCEQNLNHDAMYWYRQDPGQGLRLIYYSQIVNDFQKGDIAEGYSVSREKKESFPLTVTSAQKNPTAFYLCASSKYPGGTGELFFGEGSRLTVL.

The J gene is TRBJ2-7, the V gene TRBV28; possibly TRBD1 or TRBD2 for D (5 bases each). The CDR3 consists of 18 residues. In germline, CDR1 is MDHEN, CDR2 SYDVKM. The V and J ends lost 4 bases and 0 bases respectively, with 22 bases between them. The DNA for the CDR3 is TGTGCCAGCAGTTCCATCACGGGACCGCCCTTCTACTCCTACGAGCAGTACTTC. Translating gives CASSSITGPPFYSYEQYF.

This chain connects TRBV5-8 to TRBJ1-4; no clear D. Germline-derived CDR1 and CDR2 are SGHTS and YDEGEE. The CDR3 consists of 14 residues. V was clipped by 5 bases and J by 8 bases, with 16 bases between them. The CDR3, as DNA: TGTGCCAGCAGAGCCCGAGCCGCCGGGGAAAAACTGTTTTTT. Its translation is CASRARAAGEKLFF.

This clone showed up just once. One end of the junction is discordant with germline, which a read error may explain. The V and J genes are TRBV7-7 and TRBJ2-3; the D gene could be TRBD1 or TRBD2 (6 bases each). CDR1 is SSHAT, CDR2 FNYEAQ, per germline (reference sequence). The CDR3 totals 14 residues. CDR3 in DNA: TGTGCTAGCAGCTTAAGGGGGGGCACAGATACGCAGTATTTT. Amino acids: CASSLRGGTDTQYF.

This clone was seen only a few times. The chain couples TRBV25-1 to TRBJ1-2; no clear D. CDR1 and CDR2 from the germline V gene are MGHDK and SYGVNS. Trimming removed 2 bases from V and 2 bases from J, with 6 bases in between. This CDR3 is 13 amino acids long. The CDR3 DNA sequence: TGTGCCAGCAGTGAAGGAGGGAACTATGGCTACACCTTC. Encoded protein: CASSEGGNYGYTF.

This rearrangement joins TRBV5-1 to TRBJ2-7; 10 nucleotides align to TRBD2. The V segment lost 4 bases and the J segment 4 bases; nucleotides outside the gene matches: 11. The CDR3 consists of 16 residues. Per the germline V gene, CDR1 is SGHRS and CDR2 is YFSETQ. CDR3 sequence: CASSLLREREGYEQYF. In nucleotides, the CDR3 is TGCGCCAGCAGCCTCTTAAGGGAGCGGGAGGGGTACGAGCAGTACTTC.

This clone was found a few times. CDR3 region: CASSDPTNSNEQFF. CDR3 DNA sequence: TGTGCCAGCAGTGACCCGACTAACAGCAATGAGCAGTTCTTC. The rearrangement links TRBV25-1 to TRBJ2-1; possible D gene TRBD2, 5 bases. Germline CDR1 and CDR2: MGHDK and SYGVNS. The length of the CDR3 is 14 residues. V was shortened by 3 bases and J by 6 bases, with 12 bases between the two germline ends. The entire variable domain, with the rest obtained from reference TRBV25-1 and TRBJ2-1, is as follows: EADIYQTPRYLVIGTGKKITLECSQTMGHDKMYWYQQDPGMELHLIHYSYGVNSTEKGDLSSESTVSRIRTEHFPLTLESARPSHTSQYLCASSDPTNSNEQFFGPGTRLTVL.

This chain uses TRBV15 with TRBJ1-4; possibly TRBD1 for D (6 bases). The V end lost 5 bases, the J end lost 6 bases, and 10 bases lay between the germline ends. The CDR3 length is 13 residues. Germline CDR1 is LNHNV and CDR2 is YYDKDF (reference sequence). In DNA, the CDR3 is TGTGCCACCAGCGTTAACAGGGATGAAAAACTGTTTTTT. Its translation is CATSVNRDEKLFF.

This chain joins TRBV15 and TRBJ2-1; possibly TRBD2 for D (6 bases). From germline, CDR1 is LNHNV and CDR2 YYDKDF (reference sequence). The CDR3 totals 17 residues. V was clipped by 0 bases and J by 1 base, with 13 bases between them. Here the CDR3 DNA reads TGTGCCACCAGCAGAGAGTCGGCGGGACGGTCCTACAATGAGCAGTTCTTC. Its protein product is CATSRESAGRSYNEQFF.

V is TRBV29-1 and J is TRBJ1-2; the D gene is possibly TRBD1 (5 bases). Trimming left V 7 bases short and J 4 bases short, with 16 bases between. The CDR3 is made up of 13 amino acids. CDR1 is SQVTM, CDR2 ANQGSEA, per germline. This CDR3 is CSGGTQQGYGYTF. CDR3 sequence (DNA): TGCAGCGGTGGGACCCAGCAAGGCTATGGCTACACCTTC. The full variable domain, in which reference TRBV29-1 and TRBJ1-2 provide the parts outside the CDR3, is SAVISQKPSRDICQRGTSLTIQCQVDSQVTMMFWYRQQPGQSLTLIATANQGSEATYESGFVIDKFPISRPNLTFSTLTVSNMSPEDSSIYLCSGGTQQGYGYTFGSGTRLTVV.

The J gene is TRBJ2-2, the V gene TRBV11-3; D gene unclear. Per germline, CDR1 SGHNT and CDR2 YENEEA. CDR3 length: 12 amino acids. V gave up 3 bases and J gave up 6 bases, with 5 bases separating them. CDR3 in DNA: TGTGCCAGCAGCTTTACCCCCGGGGAGCTGTTTTTT. Translating it yields CASSFTPGELFF.

In DNA, the CDR3 is TGCGCCAGCAGCCAAGATTTGGGGGGAGGGCAAGAGACCCAGTACTTC. Its protein is CASSQDLGGGQETQYF. The V and J genes are TRBV4-3 and TRBJ2-5; TRBD2 matches at 7 bases. Germline lookup yields CDR1 LGHNA and CDR2 YSLEER. With V trimmed by 0 bases and J by 2 bases, 6 bases remained unmatched. The CDR3 runs to 16 residues.

The CDR3 DNA reads TGCGCCAGCAGCTTCGGGACCACCTACAATGAGCAGTTCTTC. The encoded protein is CASSFGTTYNEQFF. The rearrangement joins TRBV5-1 to TRBJ2-1, with D perhaps assigned TRBD1 or TRBD2 (5 bases each). Germline lookup yields CDR1 SGHRS and CDR2 YFSETQ. CDR3 length: 14 residues. V lost 2 bases and J lost 2, with 8 bases in between.

This chain uses TRBV7-6 with TRBJ2-2; D unresolved. From germline, CDR1 is SGHVS and CDR2 FNYEAQ. The CDR3 has 16 amino acids. V shed 2 bases and J shed 0 bases, with 10 bases lying between them. The CDR3 DNA is TGTGCCAGCAGCTTAAGAATCGACGCGAACACCGGGGAGCTGTTTTTT. Its protein is CASSLRIDANTGELFF.

The V call is TRBV6-5, the J call TRBJ1-3, with D tentatively TRBD1 (5 bases). The germline V gene has CDR1 MNHEY and CDR2 SVGAGI. V lost 6 bases, J lost 4 bases, and 10 bases lay in between. The CDR3 contains 13 residues. CDR3 protein: CASSRTTGNTIYF. DNA of the CDR3: TGTGCCAGCAGCCGGACAACCGGAAACACCATATATTTT.

The CDR3, as DNA: TGTGCCAGCAGTGAAGGGGGTGCGGTGCGGGATGAGCAGTTCTTC. Amino acid sequence: CASSEGGAVRDEQFF. The J gene is TRBJ2-1, the V gene TRBV6-4, with D possibly matching TRBD1 (6 bases). The CDR3 is 15 amino acids. V dropped 3 bases and J dropped 8 bases, with 17 bases sitting between them. CDR1 MRHNA and CDR2 SNTAGT come from the germline V gene.

The chain combines TRBV10-3 with TRBJ1-5; the D is unclear. Germline assignment: CDR1 ENHRY and CDR2 SYGVKD. This CDR3 is 13 amino acids long. V was pared by 2 bases and J by 6 bases, with 8 bases between. The CDR3 is CAISEDPGQPQHF. CDR3 coding DNA: TGTGCCATCAGTGAGGACCCAGGTCAGCCCCAGCATTTT.